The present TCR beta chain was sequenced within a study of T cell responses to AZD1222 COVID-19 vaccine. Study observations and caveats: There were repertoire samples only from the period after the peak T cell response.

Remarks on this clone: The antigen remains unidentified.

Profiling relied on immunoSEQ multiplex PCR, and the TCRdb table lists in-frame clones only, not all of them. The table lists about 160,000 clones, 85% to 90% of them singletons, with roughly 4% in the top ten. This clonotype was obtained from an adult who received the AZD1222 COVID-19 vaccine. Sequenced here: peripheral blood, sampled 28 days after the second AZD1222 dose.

The CDR3 DNA sequence: TGCAGTGCTAGTTTCGGCTCCTATGGCTACACCTTC. Translating it yields CSASFGSYGYTF. J is TRBJ1-2 and V is TRBV20-1, with D hard to call. Looked up from germline, CDR1 is DFQATT and CDR2 is SNEGSKA (reference sequence). This CDR3 contains 12 residues. Trimming took 3 bases from V and 4 from J, leaving 9 bases between them.